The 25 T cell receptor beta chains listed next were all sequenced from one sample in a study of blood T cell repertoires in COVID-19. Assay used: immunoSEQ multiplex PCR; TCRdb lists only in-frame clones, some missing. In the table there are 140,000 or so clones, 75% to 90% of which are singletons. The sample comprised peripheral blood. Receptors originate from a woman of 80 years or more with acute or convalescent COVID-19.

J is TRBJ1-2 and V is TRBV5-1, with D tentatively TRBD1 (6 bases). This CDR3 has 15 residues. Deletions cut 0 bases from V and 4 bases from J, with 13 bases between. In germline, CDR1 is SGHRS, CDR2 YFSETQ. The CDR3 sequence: CASSLDGRGIYGYTF. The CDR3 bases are TGCGCCAGCAGCTTGGACGGCAGGGGCATCTATGGCTACACCTTC.

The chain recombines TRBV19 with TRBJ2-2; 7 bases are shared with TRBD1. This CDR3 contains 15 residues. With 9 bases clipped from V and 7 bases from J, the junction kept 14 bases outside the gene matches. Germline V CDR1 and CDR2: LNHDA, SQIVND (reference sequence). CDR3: CARFQQQGKNGELFF. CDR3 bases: TGTGCCAGATTCCAGCAACAGGGGAAAAACGGGGAGCTGTTTTTT.

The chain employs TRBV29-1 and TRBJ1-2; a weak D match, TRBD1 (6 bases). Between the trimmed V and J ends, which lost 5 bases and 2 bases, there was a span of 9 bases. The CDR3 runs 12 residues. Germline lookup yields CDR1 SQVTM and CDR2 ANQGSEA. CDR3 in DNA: TGCAGCGTTCCCACAGGGAACTATGGCTACACCTTC. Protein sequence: CSVPTGNYGYTF.

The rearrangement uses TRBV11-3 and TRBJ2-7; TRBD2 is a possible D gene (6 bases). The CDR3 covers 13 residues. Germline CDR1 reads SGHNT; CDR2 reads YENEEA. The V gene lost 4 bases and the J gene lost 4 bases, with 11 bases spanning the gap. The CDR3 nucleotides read TGTGCCAGCAGCTCCCGGGGAGGTTACGAGCAGTACTTC. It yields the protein CASSSRGGYEQYF.

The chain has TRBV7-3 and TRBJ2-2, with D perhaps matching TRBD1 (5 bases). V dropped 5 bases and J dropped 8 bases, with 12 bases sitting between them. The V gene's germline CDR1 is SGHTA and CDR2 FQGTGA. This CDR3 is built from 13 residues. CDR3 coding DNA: TGTGCCAGCAGCCCCCCCCAGGGAGGGGAGCTGTTTTTT. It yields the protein CASSPPQGGELFF.

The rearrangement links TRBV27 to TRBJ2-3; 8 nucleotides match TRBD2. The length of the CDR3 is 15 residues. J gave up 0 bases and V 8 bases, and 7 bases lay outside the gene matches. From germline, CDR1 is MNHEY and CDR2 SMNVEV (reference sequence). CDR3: CASWPGGPSTDTQYF. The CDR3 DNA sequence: TGTGCCAGCTGGCCGGGGGGGCCCAGCACAGATACGCAGTATTTT.

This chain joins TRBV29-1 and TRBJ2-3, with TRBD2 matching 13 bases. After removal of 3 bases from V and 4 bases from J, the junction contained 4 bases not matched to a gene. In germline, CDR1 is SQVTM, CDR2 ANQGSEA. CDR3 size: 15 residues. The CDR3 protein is CSVDHTSGGADTQYF. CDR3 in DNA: TGCAGCGTTGACCATACTAGCGGGGGGGCAGATACGCAGTATTTT.

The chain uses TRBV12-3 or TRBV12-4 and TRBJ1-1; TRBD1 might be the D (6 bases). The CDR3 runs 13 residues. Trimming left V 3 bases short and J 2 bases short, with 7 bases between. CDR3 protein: CASSLGHNTEAFF. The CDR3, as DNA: TGTGCCAGCAGTTTGGGACATAACACTGAAGCTTTCTTT.

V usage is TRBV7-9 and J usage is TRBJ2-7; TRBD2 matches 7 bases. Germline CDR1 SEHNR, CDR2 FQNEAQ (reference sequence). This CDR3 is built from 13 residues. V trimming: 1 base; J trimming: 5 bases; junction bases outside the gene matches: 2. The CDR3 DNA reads TGTGCCAGCAGCTTAGATGGGGGGGACGAGCAGTACTTC. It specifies CASSLDGGDEQYF.

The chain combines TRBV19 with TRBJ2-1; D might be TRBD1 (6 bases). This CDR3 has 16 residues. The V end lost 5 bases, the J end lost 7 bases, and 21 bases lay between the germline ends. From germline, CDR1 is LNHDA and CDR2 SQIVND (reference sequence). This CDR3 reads CASSPPGRGRVNEQFF. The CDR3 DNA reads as TGTGCCAGTAGTCCCCCGGGCAGGGGTCGCGTTAATGAGCAGTTCTTC.

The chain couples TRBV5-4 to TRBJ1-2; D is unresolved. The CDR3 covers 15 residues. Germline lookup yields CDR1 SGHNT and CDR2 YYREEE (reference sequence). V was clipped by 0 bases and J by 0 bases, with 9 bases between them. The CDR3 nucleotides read TGTGCCAGCAGCTTGGGTAGTCCATCTAACTATGGCTACACCTTC. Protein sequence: CASSLGSPSNYGYTF.

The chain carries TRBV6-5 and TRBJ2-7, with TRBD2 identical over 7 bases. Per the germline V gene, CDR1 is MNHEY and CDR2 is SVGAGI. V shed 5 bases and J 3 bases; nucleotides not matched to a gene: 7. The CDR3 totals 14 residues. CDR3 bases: TGTGCCAGCAGTACGGGGGGAAAAAACTACGAGCAGTACTTC. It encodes CASSTGGKNYEQYF.

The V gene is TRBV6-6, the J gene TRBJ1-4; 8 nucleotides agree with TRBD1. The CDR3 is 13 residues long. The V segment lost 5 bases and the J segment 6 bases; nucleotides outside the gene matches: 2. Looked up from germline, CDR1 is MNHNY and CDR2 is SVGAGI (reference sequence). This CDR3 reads CASSKQGDEKLFF. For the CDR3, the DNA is TGTGCCAGCAGTAAACAGGGGGATGAAAAACTGTTTTTT.

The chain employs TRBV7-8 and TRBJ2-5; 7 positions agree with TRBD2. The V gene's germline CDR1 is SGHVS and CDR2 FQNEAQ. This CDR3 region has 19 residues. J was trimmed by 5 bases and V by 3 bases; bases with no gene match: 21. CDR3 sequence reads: CASSFGVFSGLPPVETQYF. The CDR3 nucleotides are TGTGCCAGCAGCTTTGGGGTCTTTTCGGGACTACCTCCGGTTGAGACCCAGTACTTC.

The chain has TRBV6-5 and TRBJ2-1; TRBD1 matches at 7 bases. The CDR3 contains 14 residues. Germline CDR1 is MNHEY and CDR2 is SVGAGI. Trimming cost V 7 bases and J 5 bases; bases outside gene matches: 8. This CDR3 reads CASKLHRGNNEQFF. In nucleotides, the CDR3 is TGTGCCAGCAAACTCCACAGGGGCAACAATGAGCAGTTCTTC.

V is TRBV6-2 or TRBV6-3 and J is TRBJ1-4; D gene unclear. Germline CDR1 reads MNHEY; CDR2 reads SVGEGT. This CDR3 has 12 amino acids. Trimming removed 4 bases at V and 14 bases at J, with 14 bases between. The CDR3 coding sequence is TGTGCCAGCAGTTCCACTACACAACGGCTGTTTTTT. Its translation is CASSSTTQRLFF.

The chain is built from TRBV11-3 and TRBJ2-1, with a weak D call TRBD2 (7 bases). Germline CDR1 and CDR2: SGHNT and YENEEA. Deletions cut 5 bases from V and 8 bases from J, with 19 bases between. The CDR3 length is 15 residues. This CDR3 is CASSLSGTGGDEQFF. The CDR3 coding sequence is TGTGCCAGCAGCCTTTCTGGGACGGGGGGCGATGAGCAGTTCTTC.

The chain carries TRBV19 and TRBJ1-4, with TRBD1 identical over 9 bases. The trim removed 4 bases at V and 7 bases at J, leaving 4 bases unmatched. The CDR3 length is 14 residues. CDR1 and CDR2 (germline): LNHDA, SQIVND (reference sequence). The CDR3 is CASSTGTGPEKLFF. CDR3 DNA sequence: TGTGCCAGTAGTACCGGGACAGGGCCTGAAAAACTGTTTTTT.

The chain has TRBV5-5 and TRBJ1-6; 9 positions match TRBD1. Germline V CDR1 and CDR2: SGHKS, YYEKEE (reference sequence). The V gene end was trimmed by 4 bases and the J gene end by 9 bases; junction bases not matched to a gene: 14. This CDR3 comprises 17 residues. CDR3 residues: CASSPLPGQGKGSPLHF. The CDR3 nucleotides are TGTGCCAGCAGCCCCCTTCCTGGACAGGGGAAAGGTTCACCCCTCCACTTT.

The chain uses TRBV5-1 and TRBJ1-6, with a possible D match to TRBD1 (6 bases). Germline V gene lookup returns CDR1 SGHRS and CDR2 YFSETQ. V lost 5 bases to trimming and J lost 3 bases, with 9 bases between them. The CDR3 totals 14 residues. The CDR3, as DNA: TGCGCCAGCAGTCTGGACAGCTATAATTCACCCCTCCACTTT. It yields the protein CASSLDSYNSPLHF.

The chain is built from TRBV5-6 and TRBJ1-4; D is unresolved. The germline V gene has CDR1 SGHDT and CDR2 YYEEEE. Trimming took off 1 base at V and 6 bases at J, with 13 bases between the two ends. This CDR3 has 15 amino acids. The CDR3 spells CASSLYGREDEKLFF. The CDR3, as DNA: TGTGCCAGCAGCTTGTACGGGAGGGAGGATGAAAAACTGTTTTTT.

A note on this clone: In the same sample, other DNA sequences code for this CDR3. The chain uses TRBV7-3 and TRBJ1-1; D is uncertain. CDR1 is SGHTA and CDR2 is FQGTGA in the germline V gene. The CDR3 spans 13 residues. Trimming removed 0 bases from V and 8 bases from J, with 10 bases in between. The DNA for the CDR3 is TGTGCCAGCAGCTTAACGGGCAGTACGGAAGCTTTCTTT. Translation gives CASSLTGSTEAFF.

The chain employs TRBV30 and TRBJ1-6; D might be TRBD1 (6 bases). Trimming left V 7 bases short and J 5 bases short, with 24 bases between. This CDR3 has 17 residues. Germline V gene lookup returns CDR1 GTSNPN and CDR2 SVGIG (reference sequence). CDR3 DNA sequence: TGTGCCTTCCTATATTCAGGGGTCCTAAAGAATAATTCACCCCTCCACTTT. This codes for CAFLYSGVLKNNSPLHF.

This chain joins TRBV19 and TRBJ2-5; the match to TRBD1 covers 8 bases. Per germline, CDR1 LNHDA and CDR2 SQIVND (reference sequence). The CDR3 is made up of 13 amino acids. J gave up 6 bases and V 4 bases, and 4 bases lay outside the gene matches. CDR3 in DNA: TGTGCCAGTAGTAAGACAGGGGAACAGACCCAGTACTTC. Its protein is CASSKTGEQTQYF.

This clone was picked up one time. CDR3 sequence reads: CASSWGQGAFTEAFF. In nucleotides, the CDR3 is TGTGCCAGCAGCTGGGGACAGGGGGCTTTCACTGAAGCTTTCTTT. The chain uses TRBV5-6 and TRBJ1-1; 12 bases line up with TRBD1. Unmatched junction bases numbered 4, after V lost 3 bases and J lost 4 bases. This CDR3 is 15 amino acids long. CDR1 is SGHDT and CDR2 is YYEEEE in the germline V gene.